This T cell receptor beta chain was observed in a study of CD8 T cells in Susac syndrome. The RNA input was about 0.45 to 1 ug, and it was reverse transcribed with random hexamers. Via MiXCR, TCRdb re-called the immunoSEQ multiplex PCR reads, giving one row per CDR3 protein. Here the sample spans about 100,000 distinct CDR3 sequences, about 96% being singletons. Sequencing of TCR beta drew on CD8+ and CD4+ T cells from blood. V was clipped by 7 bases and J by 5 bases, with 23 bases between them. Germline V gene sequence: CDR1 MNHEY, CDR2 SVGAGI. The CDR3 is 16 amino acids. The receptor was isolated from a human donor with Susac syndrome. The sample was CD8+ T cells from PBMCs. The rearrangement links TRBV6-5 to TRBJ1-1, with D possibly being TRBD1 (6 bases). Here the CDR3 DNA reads TGTGCCAGCACTTCAAACCCAACGGGGGGCTGGACTGAAGCTTTCTTT. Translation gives CASTSNPTGGWTEAFF.